Listed below are T cell receptor beta chains from one sample, sequenced in a study of CD8+ T cells in alopecia areata. The data were produced by immunoSEQ multiplex PCR, yet TCRdb's version contains in-frame clones alone and is incomplete. The sample lists about 12,000 clones; roughly 55% were seen once. The source material was skin. All receptors derive from a human donor with alopecia areata. Each CDR3 is given with its conserved first and last residue. Each record gives: CDR3 DNA, CDR3 protein, V gene, D gene, clone size, J gene, CDR3 length. D genes are given only for firm matches. Rows may omit the clone size; those that give it use once, few, many or a size class.

TGTGCCAGCAGTTTCCTAGCGGGAGACCGCAATGAGCAGTTCTTC,CASSFLAGDRNEQFF,TRBV28,TRBD2,.,TRBJ2-1,15
TGTGCCAGCAGCCGCCAAATACGGACAGAAGGGCAGTTCTTC,CASSRQIRTEGQFF,TRBV6-5,.,.,TRBJ2-1,14
TGCGCCAGCAGTTTGGACGCCAACTATGGCTACACCTTC,CASSLDANYGYTF,TRBV5-1,.,once,TRBJ1-2,13
TGTGCCATCAGTGAGTCGACTCGGATGGGACTAGCGGGGATCTCCTACAATGAGCAGTTCTTC,CAISESTRMGLAGISYNEQFF,TRBV10-3,TRBD2,.,TRBJ2-1,21
TGTGCCAGCAGCTTGCGGGAACCAGATACGCAGTATTTT,CASSLREPDTQYF,TRBV5-8,.,medium-sized,TRBJ2-3,13
TGTGCCACCACGAGTGGAGGAACAGATACGCAGTATTTT,CATTSGGTDTQYF,TRBV28,.,once,TRBJ2-3,13
TGTGCCAGCAGCCGCGGACAGCTCAATCAGCCCCAGCATTTT,CASSRGQLNQPQHF,TRBV28,.,.,TRBJ1-5,14
TGTGCCAGCAGCTATAGCGGCACAACCCCCTACGAGCAGTACTTC,CASSYSGTTPYEQYF,TRBV7-3,.,.,TRBJ2-7,15
TGTGCCAGCGAGGGGTGGTTTAGTGAAGCTTTCTTT,CASEGWFSEAFF,TRBV6-1,.,.,TRBJ1-1,12
TGCAGCGTTGACCGGGACAGACAAGAGACCCAGTACTTC,CSVDRDRQETQYF,TRBV29-1,TRBD1,medium-sized,TRBJ2-5,13
TGTGCCAGCAGTGTCCAGCCCGCCGCCCGGAGCTCCTACGAGCAGTACTTC,CASSVQPAARSSYEQYF,TRBV2,.,.,TRBJ2-7,17
TGTGCCAGCAGTCCTCCTAAGGCGGGAGAAGAGACCCAGTACTTC,CASSPPKAGEETQYF,TRBV28,TRBD2,.,TRBJ2-5,15
TGTGCCAGCAGCCACCGGGACAGGGGGTATGGCTACACCTTC,CASSHRDRGYGYTF,TRBV28,TRBD1,.,TRBJ1-2,14
TGTGCCAGTAGGATAGGGACAGGCTCCTCTGGGGCCAACGTCCTGACTTTC,CASRIGTGSSGANVLTF,TRBV19,TRBD1,medium-sized,TRBJ2-6,17
TGTGCCAGCAGCGTAGGGACTTTCTCCTACGAGCAGTACTTC,CASSVGTFSYEQYF,TRBV9,.,.,TRBJ2-7,14
TGTGCCAGCAGCTTAGGTCAGATCAATCAGCCCCAGCATTTT,CASSLGQINQPQHF,TRBV13,.,medium-sized,TRBJ1-5,14
TGTGCCAGCAGCTCCCTCGATTGGGGAGGTGAGCAGTTCTTC,CASSSLDWGGEQFF,TRBV5-8,.,.,TRBJ2-1,14
TGCAGCGTTGAGAAGGGGCAGGGGGTCAATGAGCAGTTCTTC,CSVEKGQGVNEQFF,TRBV29-1,TRBD1,.,TRBJ2-1,14
TGCAGCGTAGTGCCCCGGGACATCCCAGAAGCTTTCTTT,CSVVPRDIPEAFF,TRBV29-1,.,.,TRBJ1-1,13
TGTGCCAGCAGTGAAGATGGTCACACTGAAGCTTTCTTT,CASSEDGHTEAFF,TRBV2,.,.,TRBJ1-1,13
TGTGCCAGCATGGCGGGATACCGCCACGAGCAGTACTTC,CASMAGYRHEQYF,TRBV28,.,few,TRBJ2-7,13
TGTGCCAGCAGCTTAGGGACAGGGAGTGGCTACACCTTC,CASSLGTGSGYTF,TRBV11-2,TRBD1,medium-sized,TRBJ1-2,13
TGTGCCAGTAGTATTCTAGCGGACACAGATACGCAGTATTTT,CASSILADTDTQYF,TRBV19,TRBD2,few,TRBJ2-3,14
TGTGCCAGCACTCCACCCGTAACCCTCAGATCGCCCTACAATGAGCAGTTCTTC,CASTPPVTLRSPYNEQFF,TRBV11-2,.,few,TRBJ2-1,18
TGTGCCAGCAGCACCCTAGCGAGTCCCACTACAGCGAACTACGAGCAGTACTTC,CASSTLASPTTANYEQYF,TRBV7-3,.,.,TRBJ2-7,18
TGTGCCAGTAGTCCAGAGGGGACATACACTGAAGCTTTCTTT,CASSPEGTYTEAFF,TRBV19,.,.,TRBJ1-1,14
TGTGCCAGCAGCTCAAACCGGGACAGGCACTCCTACGAGCAGTACTTC,CASSSNRDRHSYEQYF,TRBV7-9,TRBD1,.,TRBJ2-7,16
TGTGCCAGCAAGGGCGGAGGGGGCGACGAGCAGTACTTC,CASKGGGGDEQYF,TRBV28,.,.,TRBJ2-7,13
TGCGCCAGCAGCCTGATTAGCGGCCTGTGGAATGAGCAGTTCTTC,CASSLISGLWNEQFF,TRBV5-1,.,.,TRBJ2-1,15
TGTGCCAGCAGCGTAGTACCCGGGGGAGCGGGAGACACCGGGGAGCTGTTTTTT,CASSVVPGGAGDTGELFF,TRBV9,TRBD2,.,TRBJ2-2,18
TGTGCCAGTAGTCACGGGACTAGCGTCAAGACCCAGTACTTC,CASSHGTSVKTQYF,TRBV19,TRBD2,.,TRBJ2-5,14
TGTGCCAGCAGTTTCCACTTAGAGAGGCTAAATTACGAGCAGTACTTC,CASSFHLERLNYEQYF,TRBV28,.,.,TRBJ2-7,16
TGTGCCAGCAGCTTACCAGTACTTCGCACAGATACGCAGTATTTT,CASSLPVLRTDTQYF,TRBV7-2,.,.,TRBJ2-3,15
TGTGCCAGCAGCTTAGATGGCGCTTTGGATGAGCAGTTCTTC,CASSLDGALDEQFF,TRBV7-8,.,few,TRBJ2-1,14
TGTGCCAGCAGTCTACAACAGGGAATATACGATGAAAAACTGTTTTTT,CASSLQQGIYDEKLFF,TRBV7-2,.,.,TRBJ1-4,16
TGTGCCAGCAGGGGCATCGGGGTGGATACGCAGTATTTT,CASRGIGVDTQYF,TRBV6-5,.,.,TRBJ2-3,13
TGTGCCAGCAGCTTAAAGACGGACCGCCTTGAAGCTTTCTTT,CASSLKTDRLEAFF,TRBV7-2,.,.,TRBJ1-1,14
TGTGCCAGCAGCTTAGCTGAGGGAGTCGAGCAGTACTTC,CASSLAEGVEQYF,TRBV7-2,.,few,TRBJ2-7,13
TGTGCCAGCTCACCGGGGGAACAGACCGTCCAAGAGACCCAGTACTTC,CASSPGEQTVQETQYF,TRBV18,.,.,TRBJ2-5,16
TGCGCCAGCAGCCACCGACAGGGTGACGAAAAACTGTTTTTT,CASSHRQGDEKLFF,TRBV4-3,TRBD1,.,TRBJ1-4,14
TGTGCCAGCAAAAGGGACAGGAACACTGAAGCTTTCTTT,CASKRDRNTEAFF,TRBV19,TRBD1,.,TRBJ1-1,13
TGTGCCAGCAGCCACGGACAGAACTATGGCTACACCTTC,CASSHGQNYGYTF,TRBV7-9,.,few,TRBJ1-2,13
TGTGCCAGTAGTGAGTGGGAGGATCGTTACGAGCAGTACTTC,CASSEWEDRYEQYF,TRBV19,.,.,TRBJ2-7,14